Listed here are 18 T cell receptor beta chains from one sample, sequenced in a study of CD8 T cells in Susac syndrome. Random-hexamer reverse transcription was applied to roughly 0.5 to 1 ug RNA. One entry per CDR3 protein results from TCRdb running MiXCR on the immunoSEQ multiplex PCR reads. The table lists approximately 160,000 distinct CDR3 sequences, about 90% of them singletons, with around 0.08% in the top ten. Sequenced sample: CD4+ T cells from PBMCs. These receptors all come from a human donor in good health.

The chain uses TRBV4-3 and TRBJ2-1, with D perhaps matching TRBD2 (6 bases). The germline V gene has CDR1 LGHNA and CDR2 YSLEER. Trimming left V 3 bases short and J 4 bases short, with 19 bases between. The CDR3 contains 17 residues. The CDR3 protein is CASSQEVSGTRYNEQFF. The DNA of the CDR3 is TGCGCCAGCAGCCAGGAGGTTAGCGGAACTCGATACAATGAGCAGTTCTTC.

The V and J genes are TRBV30 and TRBJ2-7; D is unresolved. Trimming removed 2 bases from V and 7 bases from J, with 6 bases in between. Germline assignment: CDR1 GTSNPN and CDR2 SVGIG (reference sequence). CDR3 length: 10 residues. The CDR3 DNA reads TGTGCCTGGAGTATCCAGGAGCAGTACTTC. Encoded protein: CAWSIQEQYF.

The chain joins TRBV29-1 to TRBJ2-5, with D possibly being TRBD1 (7 bases). The V and J ends lost 1 base and 4 bases respectively, with 13 bases between them. This CDR3 has 14 residues. In germline, CDR1 is SQVTM, CDR2 ANQGSEA. In DNA form, the CDR3 reads TGCAGCGTTGAAGTTGGGACAGCGGGAGAGACCCAGTACTTC. This codes for CSVEVGTAGETQYF. Full variable domain (remainder filled in from reference TRBV29-1 and TRBJ2-5): SAVISQKPSRDICQRGTSLTIQCQVDSQVTMMFWYRQQPGQSLTLIATANQGSEATYESGFVIDKFPISRPNLTFSTLTVSNMSPEDSSIYLCSVEVGTAGETQYFGPGTRLLVL.

This clonotype has a handful of counts. V and J are TRBV4-1 and TRBJ1-2; D not resolved. Germline V gene lookup returns CDR1 MGHRA and CDR2 YSYEKL. V lost 0 bases, J lost 0 bases, and 8 bases lay in between. The CDR3 has 15 residues. The CDR3 DNA is TGCGCCAGCAGCCAAGATCGACGTGCTAACTATGGCTACACCTTC. This translates into CASSQDRRANYGYTF.

V usage is TRBV5-1 and J usage is TRBJ1-5; D gene unclear. The CDR3 runs to 13 residues. Germline V gives CDR1 SGHRS, CDR2 YFSETQ. Trimming cost V 4 bases and J 3 bases, with 8 bases left between them. CDR3 sequence reads: CASSPDPNQPQHF. CDR3 DNA sequence: TGCGCCAGCAGCCCCGACCCCAATCAGCCCCAGCATTTT.

The V call is TRBV6-5, the J call TRBJ1-2; tentative D call: TRBD1 (6 bases). Germline CDR1 is MNHEY and CDR2 is SVGAGI. Deletions cut 5 bases from V and 8 bases from J, with 18 bases between. CDR3 length: 14 amino acids. CDR3 sequence (DNA): TGTGCCAGCAGTCATCGCGGACAGTCATGGGGCTACACCTTC. Translated, it gives CASSHRGQSWGYTF.

The V and J genes are TRBV4-3 and TRBJ2-3, with D perhaps matching TRBD2 (5 bases). Trimming removed 5 bases at V and 0 bases at J, with 15 bases between. This CDR3 has 16 residues. Germline CDR1 and CDR2: LGHNA and YSLEER. The CDR3 DNA follows: TGCGCCAGCAGCAAAGCGGCGTCTGTGAGCACAGATACGCAGTATTTT. Its translation: CASSKAASVSTDTQYF.

J is TRBJ2-2 and V is TRBV6-2 or TRBV6-3, with a possible D match to TRBD1 (6 bases). CDR1 is MNHEY and CDR2 is SVGEGT in the germline V gene. V lost 5 bases to trimming and J lost 4 bases, with 20 bases between them. The CDR3 has 17 amino acids. CDR3 bases: TGTGCCAGCAGTCAACCCCCGGGACATAGGGGCACCGGGGAGCTGTTTTTT. It is translated as CASSQPPGHRGTGELFF.

The genes are TRBV5-1 and TRBJ1-2; no clear D. V dropped 0 bases and J dropped 0 bases, with 9 bases sitting between them. CDR1 is SGHRS, CDR2 YFSETQ, per germline. The CDR3 length is 15 residues. The CDR3, as DNA: TGCGCCAGCAGCTTGGAGGCAGGAACTAACTATGGCTACACCTTC. It encodes CASSLEAGTNYGYTF.

The chain joins TRBV4-3 to TRBJ1-5; weak D call: TRBD1 (6 bases). Trimming took off 0 bases at V and 7 bases at J, with 10 bases between the two ends. CDR1 is LGHNA and CDR2 is YSLEER in the germline V gene. CDR3 size: 14 residues. The CDR3 coding sequence is TGCGCCAGCAGCCAAGATATAGGGGGGCAGCCCCAGCATTTT. Translated: CASSQDIGGQPQHF.

This rearrangement joins TRBV29-1 to TRBJ2-3; 9 bases are a match to TRBD1. This CDR3 has 15 amino acids. V lost 2 bases, J lost 4 bases, and 7 bases stayed unmatched. CDR1 SQVTM and CDR2 ANQGSEA come from the germline V gene. For the CDR3, the DNA is TGCAGCGTTGAATTACAGGGGGCGATTCCAGATACGCAGTATTTT. This translates into CSVELQGAIPDTQYF.

This clonotype occurred once. Its ends do not fully match the called genes, so a read error is possible. The chain links TRBV14 to TRBJ2-7; unclear D gene. This CDR3 comprises 13 residues. Germline V gene sequence: CDR1 SGHDN, CDR2 FVKESK. This chain's CDR3 is CASSQDLNGPLKF. CDR3 nucleotide sequence: TGTGCCAGCAGCCAAGATCTTAACGGACCGCTCAAGTTC.

This rearrangement joins TRBV2 to TRBJ1-5; 7 nucleotides line up with TRBD1. V gave up 7 bases and J gave up 7 bases; unmatched junction bases: 10. This CDR3 region has 14 residues. CDR1 SNHLY and CDR2 FYNNEI come from the germline V gene. CDR3 sequence reads: CASTLGQGGQPQHF. The CDR3 DNA is TGTGCCAGCACCCTTGGGCAGGGGGGACAGCCCCAGCATTTT.

CDR3 nucleotides: TGTGCCAGCAGCTTAACGGGGGACTATGGCTACACCTTC. It is translated as CASSLTGDYGYTF. J is TRBJ1-2 and V is TRBV7-2, with D possibly matching TRBD1 (5 bases). V lost 2 bases to trimming and J lost 3 bases, with 7 bases between them. The CDR3 is made up of 13 amino acids. Germline V CDR1 and CDR2: SGHTA, FQGNSA.

The chain couples TRBV30 to TRBJ1-1, with D unclear. The V and J ends lost 4 bases and 1 base respectively, with 10 bases between them. The germline CDR1 and CDR2 sequences are GTSNPN and SVGIG (reference sequence). There are 13 residues in the CDR3. The CDR3 is CAWTNRSNTEAFF. CDR3 DNA: TGTGCCTGGACCAACCGATCGAACACTGAAGCTTTCTTT.

This clonotype has only a few counts. The chain uses TRBV6-6 and TRBJ1-4; D perhaps matches TRBD1 (5 bases). This CDR3 is built from 13 residues. The germline V gene encodes CDR1 MNHNY and CDR2 SVGAGI (reference sequence). The V and J ends lost 2 bases and 7 bases respectively, with 8 bases between them. This CDR3 is CASSYDGGEKLFF. CDR3 DNA: TGTGCCAGCAGTTACGACGGGGGTGAAAAACTGTTTTTT.

The chain links TRBV20-1 to TRBJ1-5; no firm D call. The length of the CDR3 is 14 residues. V was trimmed by 3 bases and J by 0 bases, leaving 9 bases between them. Germline CDR1 DFQATT, CDR2 SNEGSKA (reference sequence). The DNA for the CDR3 is TGCAGTGCTAGGGCAGTTTATAGCAATCAGCCCCAGCATTTT. Translated: CSARAVYSNQPQHF.

This clonotype was counted between two and nine times. This rearrangement joins TRBV5-6 to TRBJ2-7; D not certain. This CDR3 has 12 residues. Per germline, CDR1 SGHDT and CDR2 YYEEEE. Trimming removed 1 base from V and 1 base from J, with 3 bases in between. The CDR3 DNA follows: TGTGCCAGCAGCTTGACGTCCTACGAGCAGTACTTC. The encoded protein is CASSLTSYEQYF.